The text below deals with one T cell receptor beta chain. Its specificity is not known. The data belong to a study of CD8 T cells in ankylosing spondylitis. Whole-study findings and limits: Characteristic of ankylosing spondylitis blood, it appeared, was a TCR beta motif comprising about 8 highly homologous variants.

TCRdb reanalysed the 5' RACE reads using MiXCR and keeps one entry per CDR3 protein. This table has almost 400,000 distinct CDR3 sequences, about a fifth appearing once. The source material was blood, either unsorted or a sorted T cell fraction (not recorded which). This receptor was identified in a male donor with ankylosing spondylitis.

The CDR3 bases are TGTGCCAGCCTCCCGGACAGGGCCCTCGAGCAGTACTTC. Translation: CASLPDRALEQYF. The V call is TRBV7-2, the J call TRBJ2-7, with 8 bases fitting TRBD1. J was trimmed by 6 bases and V by 8 bases; bases with no gene match: 9. Germline CDR1 SGHTA, CDR2 FQGNSA. This CDR3 comprises 13 residues.